The rows below give T cell receptor beta chains drawn from one sample of a study of circulating and synovial CD4+ cells in juvenile arthritis. Produced via immunoSEQ multiplex PCR; TCRdb's table is partial and in-frame only. The data show roughly 14,000 clones, around four fifths seen once. Specimen: CD4+ T cells from synovial fluid. The receptors originated from a human patient with juvenile idiopathic arthritis. Some clones in this sample may be carry-over from other donors' samples. CDR3s include the opening cysteine and the closing phenylalanine or tryptophan. The D gene is left open where the match is weak. Size values are once, few and many counts, or a class for expanded clones, and some rows have none.

d_gene,abundance,v_gene,j_gene,CDR3nt,CDR3aa
TRBD2,.,TRBV9,TRBJ2-1,TGTGCCAGCAGCCCCCGGACTAGCGGGATCCATGAGCAGTTCTTC,CASSPRTSGIHEQFF
TRBD1,.,TRBV11-2,TRBJ2-3,TGTGCCAGCAGCTTAGTGGGGCTGACAGGGGCTCGCGGGGTTACGCAGTATTTT,CASSLVGLTGARGVTQYF
.,.,TRBV29-1,TRBJ2-7,TGCAGCGTCAGGGAATTTGGCTCCTACGAGCAGTACTTC,CSVREFGSYEQYF
.,.,TRBV5-1,TRBJ1-1,TGCGCCAGCAGCTTGGACACTAAAGCTTTCTTT,CASSLDTKAFF
TRBD1,.,TRBV7-2,TRBJ2-5,TGTGCCAGCAGCTTAATGTTAGGGGGCGGGGAGACCCAGTACTTC,CASSLMLGGGETQYF
TRBD2,.,TRBV6-6,TRBJ2-3,TGTGCCAGCAGTTACCGGCGGGGGTTCACAGATACGCAGTATTTT,CASSYRRGFTDTQYF
TRBD1,.,TRBV2,TRBJ1-2,TGTGCCAGCGGACAGGGGGATTTCTACTTC,CASGQGDFYF
TRBD2,.,TRBV2,TRBJ2-3,TGTGCCAGCAGTGAATCCGGGGGGGATACGCAGTATTTT,CASSESGGDTQYF
TRBD1,.,TRBV7-3,TRBJ1-2,TGTGCCAGCAGCTTATCAGGGGGCGCGATGGAAGGCTACACCTTC,CASSLSGGAMEGYTF
TRBD1,.,TRBV7-2,TRBJ2-7,TGTGCCAGCAGTTACGGACAGGGGGCCCACGAGCAGTACTTC,CASSYGQGAHEQYF
TRBD2,.,TRBV6-5,TRBJ2-7,TGTGCCAGCAGTTTGAGCGGGGGGGTATACGAGCAGTACTTC,CASSLSGGVYEQYF
.,once,TRBV30,TRBJ1-1,TGTGCCTGCAACTTTGCGGGGTTCGGCACTGAAGCTTTCTTT,CACNFAGFGTEAFF
.,.,TRBV7-2,TRBJ2-5,TGTGCCAGCAGCTTAAATGGGGGACTTGGGACCCAGTACTTC,CASSLNGGLGTQYF
TRBD2,once,TRBV5-1,TRBJ2-5,TGCGCCAGCAGCGATGGGACTAGCGACTCGCAAGAGACCCAGTACTTC,CASSDGTSDSQETQYF
.,few,TRBV19,TRBJ1-1,TGTGCCAGTAGTATAAGTGGGCAGGGGAACACTGAAGCTTTCTTT,CASSISGQGNTEAFF
TRBD2,.,TRBV6-5,TRBJ2-1,TGTGCCAGCGACATAGCGGGAGCCCTCTACAATGAGCAGTTCTTC,CASDIAGALYNEQFF
TRBD1,.,TRBV5-4,TRBJ2-3,TGTGCCAGCAGCGCCCCCCTCGACAGGGGGGTTGATACGCAGTATTTT,CASSAPLDRGVDTQYF
.,.,TRBV11-2,TRBJ1-1,TGTGCCAGCAGCTTAAGTCAGTTGAACACTGAAGCTTTCTTT,CASSLSQLNTEAFF
.,.,TRBV25-1,TRBJ1-2,TGTGCCAGCACCCAAGGGCAGGGAAGGGGAGGCTACACCTTC,CASTQGQGRGGYTF
.,.,TRBV30,TRBJ1-2,TGTGCCTGGAGTCCAGCAAACGGTTTAGCGAGAGGCTACACCTTC,CAWSPANGLARGYTF
.,.,TRBV5-4,TRBJ2-2,TGTGCCAGCAGGGACGGACTAAACACCGGGGAGCTGTTTTTT,CASRDGLNTGELFF
.,.,TRBV6-5,TRBJ1-5,TGTGCCAGCAGCCTCGGGGATCAGCCCCAGCATTTT,CASSLGDQPQHF
.,.,TRBV5-1,TRBJ1-4,TGCGCCAGCAGGGAGGGGCTTCTGGCTAATGAAAAACTGTTTTTT,CASREGLLANEKLFF